These 18 T cell receptor beta chains share one sample of origin, sequenced in a study of blood T cell repertoires in COVID-19 (dated by TCRdb to the early 2020s). Libraries were prepared through the immunoSEQ multiplex PCR assay. Drawn from immuneACCESS, this table holds only the in-frame rearrangements with V and J called that TCRdb kept. Clones are partly lost; checked studies trace under half to an unresolved V gene and leave the rest unexplained. Within this sample are around 200,000 clones, with approximately 87% of them counted one time only. 0.85% to 0.95% of the sample rests with the top ten. Sequencing used peripheral blood. The source of these receptors is a woman between 18 and 30 years old who had recovered from COVID-19.

V usage is TRBV5-1 and J usage is TRBJ1-1; 10 bases fit TRBD1. J was trimmed by 3 bases and V by 3 bases; bases with no gene match: 5. CDR3 length equals 15 residues. Germline V gene lookup returns CDR1 SGHRS and CDR2 YFSETQ. CDR3 nucleotides: TGCGCCAGCAGCTCCTCGGACAGGGGGGACACTGAAGCTTTCTTT. Residues: CASSSSDRGDTEAFF.

The rearrangement uses TRBV10-3 and TRBJ2-3, with 8 bases lining up with TRBD1. Germline V gene lookup returns CDR1 ENHRY and CDR2 SYGVKD. The CDR3 is 13 amino acids. Trimming at V came to 10 bases and at J to 3 bases, leaving 6 bases not matched to a gene. CDR3 in amino acids: CATQGQETDTQYF. DNA of the CDR3: TGTGCCACGCAGGGACAGGAGACAGATACGCAGTATTTT.

The rearrangement links TRBV3-1 (or the pseudogene TRBV3-2) to TRBJ1-3; D ambiguous. In germline, CDR1 is LGHDT, CDR2 YNNKEL (reference sequence). The CDR3 covers 15 residues. Between the trimmed V and J ends, which lost 0 bases and 0 bases, there was a span of 6 bases. For the CDR3, the DNA is TGTGCCAGCAGCCAAGATCCTTTCTCTGGAAACACCATATATTTT. Its translation is CASSQDPFSGNTIYF.

The genes are TRBV5-1 and TRBJ2-5; D is undetermined. The CDR3 runs 13 residues. Trimming left V 0 bases short and J 2 bases short, with 5 bases between. From germline, CDR1 is SGHRS and CDR2 YFSETQ. The CDR3 coding sequence is TGCGCCAGCAGCTTGGCGACTCAAGAGACCCAGTACTTC. It translates to CASSLATQETQYF.

This clone came up a few times. This chain links TRBV7-2 with TRBJ2-7; possible D gene TRBD1, 5 bases. The CDR3 length is 14 residues. V was clipped by 5 bases and J by 3 bases, with 14 bases between them. Germline-derived CDR1 and CDR2 are SGHTA and FQGNSA. The CDR3 spells CASSEQGIVYEQYF. The CDR3 nucleotides are TGTGCCAGCAGCGAGCAGGGTATCGTCTACGAGCAGTACTTC.

The chain carries TRBV11-2 and TRBJ1-1; perhaps TRBD1 as D (6 bases). Per the germline V gene, CDR1 is SGHAT and CDR2 is FQNNGV. There are 16 residues in the CDR3. V lost 5 bases and J lost 2, with 18 bases in between. CDR3 DNA: TGTGCCAGCAGCCCCATGAGGGGGTTGGGAAACACTGAAGCTTTCTTT. It is translated as CASSPMRGLGNTEAFF.

The rearrangement uses TRBV6-1 and TRBJ1-1; 9 bases agree with TRBD1. The V and J ends lost 3 bases and 10 bases, in that order; junction bases with no gene match: 6. CDR3 size: 13 residues. The germline gives CDR1 MNHNS, CDR2 SASEGT. CDR3 amino acids: CASSDRQGEAAFF. The CDR3 nucleotides read TGTGCCAGCAGTGACAGACAGGGGGAGGCAGCTTTCTTT.

The chain's CDR3 is CASSSDRARVDTQYF. The CDR3, as DNA: TGTGCCAGCAGTTCCGACAGGGCAAGGGTAGATACGCAGTATTTT. V gene TRBV6-2 or TRBV6-3 combines with J gene TRBJ2-3; 7 bases are a match to TRBD1. The CDR3 is 15 amino acids. The germline gives CDR1 MNHEY, CDR2 SVGEGT. After removal of 4 bases from V and 5 bases from J, the junction contained 9 bases not matched to a gene.

This chain connects TRBV7-6 to TRBJ1-6; D gene uncertain. V lost 1 base to trimming and J lost 6 bases, with 13 bases between them. The CDR3 length is 16 residues. Germline CDR1 reads SGHVS; CDR2 reads FNYEAQ. In nucleotides, the CDR3 is TGTGCCAGCAGCTTAGGTGCGGGGTACACTAATTCACCCCTCCACTTT. Its protein is CASSLGAGYTNSPLHF.

A single count supports this clone. The rearrangement joins TRBV12-5 to TRBJ2-1; the match to TRBD2 covers 9 bases. The CDR3 is 15 residues long. Germline V gene data show CDR1 as LGHNT and CDR2 as FRNRAP. V lost 0 bases, J lost 9 bases, and 6 bases stayed unmatched. DNA of the CDR3: TGTGCTAGTGGTTTGGTACTGGGGCGGGAGGGTGAGCAGTTCTTC. Amino acids: CASGLVLGREGEQFF.

This clone was recorded once. The chain is built from TRBV4-1 and TRBJ1-2; D remains unclear. Trimming pared 1 base from V and 0 bases from J, leaving 6 bases between. The CDR3 consists of 14 residues. CDR1 and CDR2 from the germline V gene are MGHRA and YSYEKL. The CDR3 here is CASSQGAPNYGYTF. The DNA for the CDR3 is TGCGCCAGCAGCCAAGGGGCCCCTAACTATGGCTACACCTTC.

The chain is built from TRBV18 and TRBJ1-1; D unclear. The germline V gene has CDR1 KGHSH and CDR2 LQKENI. The CDR3 totals 13 residues. With 2 bases removed from V and 5 bases from J, the gap between germline ends came to 9 bases. This CDR3 is CASSPYGGTEAFF. The CDR3, as DNA: TGTGCCAGCTCACCATACGGAGGTACTGAAGCTTTCTTT. The full variable domain, its missing parts supplied by reference TRBV18 and TRBJ1-1, is NAGVMQNPRHLVRRRGQEARLRCSPMKGHSHVYWYRQLPEEGLKFMVYLQKENIIDESGMPKERFSAEFPKEGPSILRIQQVVRGDSAAYFCASSPYGGTEAFFGQGTRLTVV.

The V call is TRBV10-2, the J call TRBJ2-5, with TRBD2 matching over 7 bases. Trimming at V came to 6 bases and at J to 5 bases, leaving 12 bases not matched to a gene. Per the germline V gene, CDR1 is WSHSY and CDR2 is SAAADI. The CDR3 covers 15 residues. CDR3 DNA sequence: TGCGCCAGCAGGGAATTGAGCGGGAAAAGGGAGACCCAGTACTTC. It codes for CASRELSGKRETQYF.

This clone was seen just once. V and J are TRBV7-2 and TRBJ1-4, with D possibly matching TRBD1 (5 bases). The CDR3 has 15 amino acids. Trimming cost V 1 base and J 7 bases, with 13 bases left between them. Germline CDR1 SGHTA, CDR2 FQGNSA. The CDR3 DNA sequence: TGTGCCAGCAGCTTAGGACAGCTCTCAGGTGAAAAACTGTTTTTT. Protein: CASSLGQLSGEKLFF.

In its sample, this clone was seen once. The V gene is TRBV24-1, the J gene TRBJ2-2, with 8 bases identical to TRBD2. Germline values: CDR1 KGHDR, CDR2 SFDVKD. This CDR3 spans 15 amino acids. J gave up 3 bases and V 5 bases, and 4 bases lay outside the gene matches. CDR3 sequence reads: CATSGPAGDTGELFF. The CDR3 DNA reads TGTGCCACCAGTGGGCCAGCGGGGGACACCGGGGAGCTGTTTTTT.

V and J are TRBV7-9 and TRBJ2-1; D ambiguous. There are 12 residues in the CDR3. Trimming pared 2 bases from V and 9 bases from J, leaving 8 bases between. Germline V CDR1 and CDR2: SEHNR, FQNEAQ (reference sequence). CDR3 nucleotide sequence: TGTGCCAGCAGCTTACACCAGGTTGAGCAGTTCTTC. This gives the protein CASSLHQVEQFF.

The rearrangement links TRBV7-3 to TRBJ2-3; 9 nucleotides align to TRBD1. The CDR3 runs 15 residues. Germline assignment: CDR1 SGHTA and CDR2 FQGTGA. The trim removed 2 bases at V and 1 base at J, leaving 1 base unmatched. This chain's CDR3 is CASSLRTGGTDTQYF. CDR3 sequence (DNA): TGTGCCAGCAGCTTACGGACAGGGGGCACAGATACGCAGTATTTT.

J is TRBJ2-7 and V is TRBV18; 9 bases agree with TRBD2. This CDR3 has 16 residues. Germline assignment: CDR1 KGHSH and CDR2 LQKENI. With V trimmed by 3 bases and J by 6 bases, 12 bases remained unmatched. In DNA form, the CDR3 reads TGTGCCAGCTCACCGGTGTGGAGCGGGGGGCCCTGCGAGCAGTACTTC. It is translated as CASSPVWSGGPCEQYF.